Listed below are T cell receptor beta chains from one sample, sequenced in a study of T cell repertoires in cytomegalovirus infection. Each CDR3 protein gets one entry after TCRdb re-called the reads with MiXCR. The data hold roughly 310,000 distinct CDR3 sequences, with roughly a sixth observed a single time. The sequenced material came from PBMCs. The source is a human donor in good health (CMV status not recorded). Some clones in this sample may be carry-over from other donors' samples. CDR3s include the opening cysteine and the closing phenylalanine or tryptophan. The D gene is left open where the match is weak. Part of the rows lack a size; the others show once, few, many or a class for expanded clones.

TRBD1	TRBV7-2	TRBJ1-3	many	CASSLTGSGNTIYF	TGTGCCAGCAGCTTGACAGGGAGTGGAAACACCATATATTTT
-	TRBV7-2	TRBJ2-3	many	CATGMAHTDTQYF	TGTGCCACCGGGATGGCCCACACAGATACGCAGTATTTT
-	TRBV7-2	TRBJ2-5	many	CASSSSGVEETQYF	TGTGCCAGCAGCTCCTCCGGGGTGGAAGAGACCCAGTACTTC
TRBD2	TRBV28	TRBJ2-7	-	CASRSGGTSYEQYF	TGTGCCAGCCGTTCCGGGGGGACCTCCTACGAGCAGTACTTC
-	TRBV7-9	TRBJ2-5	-	CASDPGFETQYF	TGTGCCAGCGATCCAGGGTTTGAGACCCAGTACTTC
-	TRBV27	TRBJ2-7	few	CASRGDGSYEQYF	TGTGCCAGCAGGGGTGACGGATCCTACGAGCAGTACTTC
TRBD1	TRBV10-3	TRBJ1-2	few	CAISYGQGLPGGYTF	TGTGCCATCAGCTATGGACAGGGCCTGCCCGGGGGCTACACCTTC
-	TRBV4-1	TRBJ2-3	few	CASSRDSDTDTQYF	TGCGCCAGCAGCCGAGACAGTGACACAGATACGCAGTATTTT
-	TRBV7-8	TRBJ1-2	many	CASSPFVARDLSYYGYTF	TGTGCCAGCAGCCCTTTCGTAGCCCGGGACCTGAGTTACTATGGCTACACCTTC
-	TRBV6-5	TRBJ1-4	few	CASSYQPRGGDEKLFF	TGTGCCAGCAGTTACCAACCAAGAGGGGGGGATGAAAAACTGTTTTTT
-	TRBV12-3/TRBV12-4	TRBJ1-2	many	CASEPRTANYGYTF	TGTGCCAGCGAGCCCAGGACAGCTAACTATGGCTACACCTTC